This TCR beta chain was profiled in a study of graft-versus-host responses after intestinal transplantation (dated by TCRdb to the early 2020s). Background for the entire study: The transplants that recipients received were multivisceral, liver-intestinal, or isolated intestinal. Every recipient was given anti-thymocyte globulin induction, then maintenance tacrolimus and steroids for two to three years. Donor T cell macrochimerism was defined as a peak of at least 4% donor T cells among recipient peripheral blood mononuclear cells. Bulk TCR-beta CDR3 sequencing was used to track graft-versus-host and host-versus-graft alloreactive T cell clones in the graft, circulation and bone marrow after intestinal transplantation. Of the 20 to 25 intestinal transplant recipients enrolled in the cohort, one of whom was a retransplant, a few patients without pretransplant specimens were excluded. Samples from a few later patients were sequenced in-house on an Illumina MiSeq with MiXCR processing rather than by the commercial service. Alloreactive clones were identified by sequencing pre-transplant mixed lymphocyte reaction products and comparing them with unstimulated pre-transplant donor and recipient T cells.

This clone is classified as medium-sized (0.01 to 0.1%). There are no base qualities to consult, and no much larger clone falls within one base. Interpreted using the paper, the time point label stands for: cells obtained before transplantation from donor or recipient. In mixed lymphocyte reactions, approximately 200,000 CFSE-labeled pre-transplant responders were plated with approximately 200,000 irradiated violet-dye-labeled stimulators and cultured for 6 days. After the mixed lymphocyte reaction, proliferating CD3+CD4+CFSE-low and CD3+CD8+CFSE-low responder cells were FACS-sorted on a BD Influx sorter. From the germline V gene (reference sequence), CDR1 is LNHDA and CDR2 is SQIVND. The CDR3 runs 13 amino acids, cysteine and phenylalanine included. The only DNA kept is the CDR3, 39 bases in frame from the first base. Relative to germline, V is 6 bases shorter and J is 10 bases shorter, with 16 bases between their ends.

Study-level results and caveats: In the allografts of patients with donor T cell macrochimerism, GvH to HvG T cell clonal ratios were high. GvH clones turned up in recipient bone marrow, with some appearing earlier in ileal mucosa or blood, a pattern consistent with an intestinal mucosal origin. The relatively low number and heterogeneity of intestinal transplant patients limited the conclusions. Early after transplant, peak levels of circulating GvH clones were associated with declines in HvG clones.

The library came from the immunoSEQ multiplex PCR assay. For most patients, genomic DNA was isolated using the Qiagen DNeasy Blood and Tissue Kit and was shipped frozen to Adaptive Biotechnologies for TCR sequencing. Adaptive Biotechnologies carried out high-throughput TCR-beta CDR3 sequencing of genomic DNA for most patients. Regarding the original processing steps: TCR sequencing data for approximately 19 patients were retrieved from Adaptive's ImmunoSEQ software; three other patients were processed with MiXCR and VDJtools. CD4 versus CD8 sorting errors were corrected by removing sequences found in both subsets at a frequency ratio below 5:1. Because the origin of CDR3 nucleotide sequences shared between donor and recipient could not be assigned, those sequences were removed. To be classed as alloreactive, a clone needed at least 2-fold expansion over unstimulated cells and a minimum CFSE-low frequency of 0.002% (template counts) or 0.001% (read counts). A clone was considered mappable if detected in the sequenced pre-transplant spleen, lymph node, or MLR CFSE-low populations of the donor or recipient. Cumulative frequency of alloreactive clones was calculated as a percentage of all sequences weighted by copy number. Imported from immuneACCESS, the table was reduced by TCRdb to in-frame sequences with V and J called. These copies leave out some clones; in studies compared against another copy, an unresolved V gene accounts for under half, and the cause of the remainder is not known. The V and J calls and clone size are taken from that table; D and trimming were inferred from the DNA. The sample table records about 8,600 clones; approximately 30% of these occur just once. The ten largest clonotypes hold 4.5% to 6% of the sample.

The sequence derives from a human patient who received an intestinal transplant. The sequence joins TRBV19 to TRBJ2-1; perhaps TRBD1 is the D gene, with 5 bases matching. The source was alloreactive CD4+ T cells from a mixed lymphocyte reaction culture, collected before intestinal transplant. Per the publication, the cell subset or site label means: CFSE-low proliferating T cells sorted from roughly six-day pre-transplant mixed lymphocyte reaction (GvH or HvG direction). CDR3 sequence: CASRSGPQYEQFF. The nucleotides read TGTGCCAGTAGGTCAGGGCCACAATACGAGCAGTTCTTC.